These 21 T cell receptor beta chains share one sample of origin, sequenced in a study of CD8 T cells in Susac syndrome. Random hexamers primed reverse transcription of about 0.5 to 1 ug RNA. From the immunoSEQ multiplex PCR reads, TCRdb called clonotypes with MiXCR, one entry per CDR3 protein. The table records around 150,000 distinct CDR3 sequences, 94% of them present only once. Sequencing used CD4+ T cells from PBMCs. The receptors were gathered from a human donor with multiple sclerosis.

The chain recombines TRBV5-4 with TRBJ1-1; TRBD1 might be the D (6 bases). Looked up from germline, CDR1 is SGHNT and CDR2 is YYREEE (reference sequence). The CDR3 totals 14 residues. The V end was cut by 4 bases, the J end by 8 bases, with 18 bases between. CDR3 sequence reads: CASSLNNWGGEAFF. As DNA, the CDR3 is TGTGCCAGCAGCCTGAACAATTGGGGGGGCGAAGCTTTCTTT.

The CDR3: CAGSGTYTGELFF. CDR3 DNA: TGTGCCGGTAGCGGGACGTACACCGGGGAGCTGTTTTTT. This chain links TRBV2 with TRBJ2-2; TRBD2 matches at 8 bases. Trimming removed 11 bases from V and 3 bases from J; junction bases left unmatched: 5. Germline V gene lookup returns CDR1 SNHLY and CDR2 FYNNEI. The length of the CDR3 is 13 residues.

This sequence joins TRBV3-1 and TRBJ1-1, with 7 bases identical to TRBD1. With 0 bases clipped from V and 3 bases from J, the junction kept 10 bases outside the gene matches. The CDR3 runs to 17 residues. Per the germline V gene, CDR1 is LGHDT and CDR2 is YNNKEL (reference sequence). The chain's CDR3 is CASSQDWVYRGDTEAFF. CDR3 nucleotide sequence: TGTGCCAGCAGCCAAGATTGGGTTTACAGGGGAGACACTGAAGCTTTCTTT.

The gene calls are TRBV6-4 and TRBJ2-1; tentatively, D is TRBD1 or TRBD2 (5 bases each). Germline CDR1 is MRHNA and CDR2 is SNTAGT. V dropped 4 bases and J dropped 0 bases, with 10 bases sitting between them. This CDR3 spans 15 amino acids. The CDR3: CASSVGAGSYNEQFF. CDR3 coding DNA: TGTGCCAGCAGTGTCGGGGCGGGCTCCTACAATGAGCAGTTCTTC.

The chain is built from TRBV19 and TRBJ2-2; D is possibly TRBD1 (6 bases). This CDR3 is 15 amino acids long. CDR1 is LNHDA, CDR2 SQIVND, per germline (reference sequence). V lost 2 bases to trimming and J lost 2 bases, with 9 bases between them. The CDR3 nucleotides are TGTGCCAGTAGTATACAGGGGAGTAACACCGGGGAGCTGTTTTTT. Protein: CASSIQGSNTGELFF.

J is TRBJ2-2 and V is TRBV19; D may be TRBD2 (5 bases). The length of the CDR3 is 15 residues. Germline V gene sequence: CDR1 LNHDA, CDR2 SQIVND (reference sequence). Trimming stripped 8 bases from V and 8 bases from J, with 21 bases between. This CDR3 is CASSPRGSRAGELFF. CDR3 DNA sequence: TGTGCCAGTTCCCCCCGGGGTAGCAGAGCTGGGGAGCTGTTTTTT.

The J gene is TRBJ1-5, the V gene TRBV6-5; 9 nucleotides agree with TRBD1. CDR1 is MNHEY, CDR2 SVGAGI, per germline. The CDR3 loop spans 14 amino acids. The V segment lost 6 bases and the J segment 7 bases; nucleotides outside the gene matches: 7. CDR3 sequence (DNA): TGTGCCAGCAGCCCAAACAGGGGGCAACAGCCCCAGCATTTT. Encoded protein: CASSPNRGQQPQHF.

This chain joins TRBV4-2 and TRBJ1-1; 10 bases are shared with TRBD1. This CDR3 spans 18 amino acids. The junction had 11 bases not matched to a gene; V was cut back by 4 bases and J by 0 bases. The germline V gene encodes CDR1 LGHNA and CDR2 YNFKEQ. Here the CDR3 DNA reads TGTGCCAGCAGCCTGCCCACGGGACAGGGGACAATGAACACTGAAGCTTTCTTT. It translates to CASSLPTGQGTMNTEAFF.

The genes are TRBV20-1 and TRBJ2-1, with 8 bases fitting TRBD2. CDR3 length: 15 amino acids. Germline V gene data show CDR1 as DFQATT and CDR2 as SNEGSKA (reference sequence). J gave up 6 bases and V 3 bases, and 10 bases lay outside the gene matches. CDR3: CSASQGAGVANEQFF. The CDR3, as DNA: TGCAGTGCTAGTCAAGGAGCGGGAGTGGCCAATGAGCAGTTCTTC.

CDR3 DNA: TGTGCCAGCAGCTTGGTCGGAAGCGGGAGAGTTGTGAGCACCGGGGAGCTGTTTTTT. It encodes CASSLVGSGRVVSTGELFF. The chain combines TRBV5-6 with TRBJ2-2, with 8 bases aligning to TRBD2. The CDR3 length is 19 residues. V lost 0 bases to trimming and J lost 4 bases; unmatched junction nucleotides: 14. The germline gives CDR1 SGHDT, CDR2 YYEEEE.

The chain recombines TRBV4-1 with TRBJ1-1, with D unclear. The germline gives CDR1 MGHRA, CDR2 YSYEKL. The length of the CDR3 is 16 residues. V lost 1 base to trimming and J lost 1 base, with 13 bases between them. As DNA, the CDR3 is TGCGCCAGCAGCCAAGTTTATCGACGGGCGAACACTGAAGCTTTCTTT. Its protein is CASSQVYRRANTEAFF.

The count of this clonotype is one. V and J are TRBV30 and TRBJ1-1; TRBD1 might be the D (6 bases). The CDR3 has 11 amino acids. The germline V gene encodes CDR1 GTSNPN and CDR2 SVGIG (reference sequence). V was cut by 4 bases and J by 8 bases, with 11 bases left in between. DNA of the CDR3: TGTGCCTGGACCAGGGGCCGAGAAGCTTTCTTT. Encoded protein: CAWTRGREAFF.

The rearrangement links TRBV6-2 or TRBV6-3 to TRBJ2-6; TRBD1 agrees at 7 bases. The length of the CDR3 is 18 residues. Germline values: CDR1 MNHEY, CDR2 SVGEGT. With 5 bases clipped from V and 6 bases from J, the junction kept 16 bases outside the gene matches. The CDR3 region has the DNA TGTGCCAGCAGTCGGATCCGGGACAGCATTCTATCGGCCAACGTCCTGACTTTC. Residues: CASSRIRDSILSANVLTF.

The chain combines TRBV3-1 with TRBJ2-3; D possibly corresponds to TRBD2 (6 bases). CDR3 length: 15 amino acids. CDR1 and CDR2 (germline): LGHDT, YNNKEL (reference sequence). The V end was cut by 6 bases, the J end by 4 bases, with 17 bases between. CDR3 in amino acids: CASSQMGGAPDTQYF. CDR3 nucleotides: TGTGCCAGCAGTCAGATGGGAGGAGCCCCAGATACGCAGTATTTT.

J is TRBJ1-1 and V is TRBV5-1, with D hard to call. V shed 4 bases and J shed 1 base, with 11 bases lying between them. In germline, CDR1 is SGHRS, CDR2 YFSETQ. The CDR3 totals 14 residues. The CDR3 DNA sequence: TGCGCCAGCAGCCCCCTTGGCAGGAACACTGAAGCTTTCTTT. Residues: CASSPLGRNTEAFF.

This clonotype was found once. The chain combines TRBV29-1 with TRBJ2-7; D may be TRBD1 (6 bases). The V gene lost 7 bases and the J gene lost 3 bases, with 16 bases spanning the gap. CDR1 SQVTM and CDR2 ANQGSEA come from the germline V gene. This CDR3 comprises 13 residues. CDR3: CSAIIQGSYEQYF. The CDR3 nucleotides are TGCAGCGCCATTATACAGGGCAGCTACGAGCAGTACTTC.

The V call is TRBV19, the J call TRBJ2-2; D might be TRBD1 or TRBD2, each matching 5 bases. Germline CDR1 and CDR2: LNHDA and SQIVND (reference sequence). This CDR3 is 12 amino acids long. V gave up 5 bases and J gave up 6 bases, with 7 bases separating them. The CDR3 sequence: CASSRDPGELFF. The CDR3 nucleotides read TGTGCCAGTAGTCGGGACCCCGGGGAGCTGTTTTTT.

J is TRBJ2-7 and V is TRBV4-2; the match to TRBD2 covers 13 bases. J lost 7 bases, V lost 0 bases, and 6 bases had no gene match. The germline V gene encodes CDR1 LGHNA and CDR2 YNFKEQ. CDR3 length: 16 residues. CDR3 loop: CASSQEPGLAGSEQYF. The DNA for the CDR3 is TGTGCCAGCAGCCAAGAACCGGGACTAGCGGGATCTGAGCAGTACTTC.

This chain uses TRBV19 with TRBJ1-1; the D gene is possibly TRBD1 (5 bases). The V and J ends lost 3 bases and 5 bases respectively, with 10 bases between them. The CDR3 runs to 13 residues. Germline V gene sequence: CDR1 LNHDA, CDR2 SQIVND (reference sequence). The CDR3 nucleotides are TGTGCCAGTAGTATTCAAGGGGTGACTGAAGCTTTCTTT. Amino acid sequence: CASSIQGVTEAFF.

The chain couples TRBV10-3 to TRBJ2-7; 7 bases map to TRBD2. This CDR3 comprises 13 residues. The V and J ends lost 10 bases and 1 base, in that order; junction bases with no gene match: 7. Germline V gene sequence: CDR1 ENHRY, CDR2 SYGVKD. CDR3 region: CATTAGESYEQYF. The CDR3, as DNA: TGTGCCACCACGGCGGGGGAATCCTACGAGCAGTACTTC.

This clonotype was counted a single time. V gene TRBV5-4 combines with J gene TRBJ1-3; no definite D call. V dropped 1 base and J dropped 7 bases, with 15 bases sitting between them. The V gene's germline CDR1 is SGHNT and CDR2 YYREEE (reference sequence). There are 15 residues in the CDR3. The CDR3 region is CASSLNSFNGNTIYF. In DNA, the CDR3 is TGTGCCAGCAGCTTGAACAGCTTCAACGGGAACACCATATATTTT.